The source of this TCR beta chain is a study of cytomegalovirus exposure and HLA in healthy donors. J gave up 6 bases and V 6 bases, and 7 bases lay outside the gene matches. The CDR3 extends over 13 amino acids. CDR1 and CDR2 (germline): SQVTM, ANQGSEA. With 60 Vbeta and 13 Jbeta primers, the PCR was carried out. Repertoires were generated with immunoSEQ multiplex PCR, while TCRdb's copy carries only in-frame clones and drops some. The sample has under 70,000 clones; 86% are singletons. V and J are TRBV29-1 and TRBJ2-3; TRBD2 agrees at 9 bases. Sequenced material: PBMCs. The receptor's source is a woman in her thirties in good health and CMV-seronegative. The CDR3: CSVLAGAGDTQYF. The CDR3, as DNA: TGCAGCGTCTTAGCGGGAGCGGGGGATACGCAGTATTTT.